This TCR beta chain emerged from a study of T cell repertoires in cytomegalovirus infection. Across the study: Both recently identified HLA-C-restricted and well-studied HLA-B-restricted CMV epitopes were used in the study. Both CMV infection and a matching HLA type were indicated by public TCR beta signatures.

TCRdb re-derived calls from the reads in MiXCR, one entry per CDR3 protein. Of 900,000 to 950,000 distinct CDR3 sequences in the sample, approximately 31% were seen once. This clonotype came up a few times. The antigen is undetermined. General study findings and limits: There were carriers of CMV plus the relevant HLA, and cumulative public TCR beta family frequency identified them. CMV-specific TCR beta clonotypes restricted by HLA-C dominated the ex vivo response.

The CDR3 has 14 amino acids. The V end was cut by 6 bases, the J end by 2 bases, with 17 bases between. CDR1 SQVTM and CDR2 ANQGSEA come from the germline V gene. The sample consisted of cultured CD8+ T cells from PBMCs, taken from culture after CMV antigen stimulation. The chain uses TRBV29-1 and TRBJ2-7; TRBD2 might be the D (6 bases). The source of this sequence is a human donor in good health (CMV status not recorded). Some clones in this sample may be carry-over from other donors' samples. CDR3 nucleotides: TGCAGCGTCGCTGGGACTGCACCCGCCTACGAGCAGTACTTC. Its translation: CSVAGTAPAYEQYF.